The sample holds many counts of the clone carrying this TCR beta chain. No antigen is known for it. These data are taken from a study of neurological immune-mediated disorders. Overall study: In a group of about 35 multiple sclerosis patients, roughly 31 had the relapsing-remitting type and 3 had the secondary progressive type. Study-level findings and limits: One related-CDR3 cluster, identified by phylogenetic grouping, held the repertoires of 18 of 34 multiple sclerosis patients and was a possible signature.

The CDR3 extends over 14 amino acids. Germline V gene lookup returns CDR1 DFQATT and CDR2 SNEGSKA (reference sequence). The V and J ends lost 6 bases and 5 bases, in that order; junction bases with no gene match: 10. 5'RACE employing 10-nucleotide random UMIs yielded the cDNA. Every sequencing run generated over 180 million TCR-beta sequences from 15-18 subjects. One entry per CDR3 protein results from TCRdb running MiXCR on the 5' RACE reads. The table records 35,000 to 40,000 distinct CDR3 sequences, 2.5% of them present only once. V gene TRBV20-1 combines with J gene TRBJ2-5; 9 positions agree with TRBD1. The source is a man aged 45-65 years with multiple sclerosis. Sequencing was performed on PBMCs. The DNA for the CDR3 is TGCAGTGCCCCCGGACAGGGGAGGAGCGAGACCCAGTACTTC. Encoded protein: CSAPGQGRSETQYF.